This T cell receptor (beta chain) is drawn from a study of blood T cell repertoires in COVID-19. Study background: Nucleic acid was either cDNA or gDNA, and it came from T cells, B-cell-depleted T cells, or PBMCs.

The V gene's germline CDR1 is LNHNV and CDR2 YYDKDF (reference sequence). Trimming took 1 base from V and 8 from J, leaving 12 bases between them. This CDR3 region has 14 residues. Two negative PCRs, clearance, or symptom resolution had been documented for recovered Cohort 3 donors. Here immunoSEQ multiplex PCR was the method, and the copy in TCRdb shows in-frame clones only, minus some. The sample shows about 350,000 clones, more than 85% of them seen only once. This clonotype was sampled from a woman aged 25 to 39 who had recovered from COVID-19. This chain uses TRBV15 with TRBJ1-3; no clear D gene. Sequencing was performed on PBMCs or T cells enriched from blood (not recorded which). The CDR3 sequence is CATSRASSVDTIYF. The DNA for the CDR3 is TGTGCCACCAGCAGAGCGTCGAGTGTGGACACCATATATTTT.